The 13 T cell receptor beta chains listed next were all sequenced from one sample in a study of CD8+ T cells in alopecia areata. Treatment in this sample: oral pan-JAK inhibitor, 5-10 mg twice daily. It was cDNA, reverse transcribed from extracted RNA, that served as the sequencing template. TCRdb's copy holds only in-frame clones and misses some; the assay was immunoSEQ multiplex PCR. The sample has around 160,000 clones; 50% to 65% are singletons. Specimen: CD4+ T cells sorted from blood, collected at week 24, from a patient treated with tofacitinib. These receptors came from a human donor with alopecia areata.

The chain has TRBV7-2 and TRBJ1-1; D ambiguous. The CDR3 covers 14 residues. V was cut by 1 base and J by 0 bases, with 6 bases left in between. Germline V gene sequence: CDR1 SGHTA, CDR2 FQGNSA. The CDR3 DNA follows: TGTGCCAGCAGCTTAGGAGGACTGAACACTGAAGCTTTCTTT. Translation gives CASSLGGLNTEAFF.

This clone has ten or more counts. The CDR3 here is CASTWSRDGDGYTF. The DNA for the CDR3 is TGTGCCAGCACCTGGTCGAGGGACGGTGATGGCTACACCTTC. V and J are TRBV6-6 and TRBJ1-2; D is perhaps TRBD1 (5 bases). This CDR3 is 14 amino acids long. The germline V gene encodes CDR1 MNHNY and CDR2 SVGAGI (reference sequence). Trimming removed 7 bases at V and 6 bases at J, with 18 bases between.

There are a few counts of this clone. The identical CDR3 is also encoded by other nucleotide sequences in the sample. V gene TRBV30 combines with J gene TRBJ1-2; unclear D gene. This CDR3 has 11 amino acids. Between the trimmed V and J ends, which lost 0 bases and 8 bases, there was a span of 7 bases. Germline values: CDR1 GTSNPN, CDR2 SVGIG (reference sequence). Here the CDR3 reads CAWSVRAGYTF. The CDR3 region has the DNA TGTGCCTGGAGTGTACGGGCCGGCTACACCTTC.

This chain uses TRBV5-6 with TRBJ2-7; D remains unclear. The CDR3 is 14 amino acids. The V gene lost 0 bases and the J gene lost 2 bases, with 9 bases spanning the gap. From germline, CDR1 is SGHDT and CDR2 YYEEEE. In DNA, the CDR3 is TGTGCCAGCAGCTTGGTGGGATCCCCCTACGAGCAGTACTTC. Translated, it gives CASSLVGSPYEQYF. Full variable domain (missing parts from reference TRBV5-6 and TRBJ2-7): DAGVTQSPTHLIKTRGQQVTLRCSPKSGHDTVSWYQQALGQGPQFIFQYYEEEERQRGNFPDRFSGHQFPNYSSELNVNALLLGDSALYLCASSLVGSPYEQYFGPGTRLTVT.

This chain connects TRBV29-1 to TRBJ1-3; weak D call: TRBD1 (5 bases). Germline loops: CDR1 SQVTM, CDR2 ANQGSEA. V was clipped by 4 bases and J by 0 bases, with 13 bases between them. The CDR3 is made up of 15 amino acids. CDR3 nucleotide sequence: TGCAGCGTTGCCCTTTCACAGGTCTCTGGAAACACCATATATTTT. Protein sequence: CSVALSQVSGNTIYF.

The chain recombines TRBV30 with TRBJ2-1; D gene unclear. Trimming pared 0 bases from V and 0 bases from J, leaving 9 bases between. The CDR3 covers 15 residues. Looked up from germline, CDR1 is GTSNPN and CDR2 is SVGIG (reference sequence). Here the CDR3 reads CAWSVDVSSYNEQFF. In DNA, the CDR3 is TGTGCCTGGAGTGTAGACGTCAGCTCCTACAATGAGCAGTTCTTC.

This clone showed up just a few times. The chain carries TRBV4-2 and TRBJ1-1, with D unresolved. The germline V and J ends were trimmed by 2 bases and 5 bases, with 15 bases remaining between them. This CDR3 region has 15 residues. The germline V gene has CDR1 LGHNA and CDR2 YNFKEQ. CDR3 sequence: CASSQLGRGRTEAFF. CDR3 sequence (DNA): TGTGCCAGCAGCCAACTAGGACGGGGAAGGACTGAAGCTTTCTTT.

The V and J genes are TRBV12-5 and TRBJ2-6; the D gene is possibly TRBD1 (6 bases). From germline, CDR1 is LGHNT and CDR2 FRNRAP. V was pared by 4 bases and J by 2 bases, with 18 bases between. The CDR3 sequence is 18 residues long. CDR3 residues: CASGSSTGANTGANVLTF. CDR3 nucleotide sequence: TGTGCTAGTGGTTCTTCGACAGGCGCCAATACTGGGGCCAACGTCCTGACTTTC.

The J gene is TRBJ1-3, the V gene TRBV19; the D gene is possibly TRBD1 (6 bases). V lost 6 bases, J lost 7 bases, and 19 bases lay in between. Germline V CDR1 and CDR2: LNHDA, SQIVND (reference sequence). This CDR3 region has 15 residues. The CDR3 nucleotides read TGTGCCAGTAGAAGTGGGGGGGGCGCTTCCAACACCATATATTTT. Translation gives CASRSGGGASNTIYF.

This clone has only one observation. V usage is TRBV5-1 and J usage is TRBJ1-2, with 8 bases that match TRBD1. The trim removed 3 bases at V and 0 bases at J, leaving 4 bases unmatched. Germline V lookup: CDR1 SGHRS, CDR2 YFSETQ. This CDR3 has 15 residues. The CDR3 region is CASSSGQGSNYGYTF. The CDR3 nucleotides are TGCGCCAGCAGCTCAGGACAGGGCTCTAACTATGGCTACACCTTC.

The V gene is TRBV5-1, the J gene TRBJ2-5; D unclear. CDR3 length equals 13 residues. Trimming took 4 bases from V and 0 from J, leaving 7 bases between them. Germline V gives CDR1 SGHRS, CDR2 YFSETQ. CDR3 region: CASSTRDQETQYF. The CDR3 DNA follows: TGCGCCAGCAGCACACGGGACCAAGAGACCCAGTACTTC.

The chain combines TRBV30 with TRBJ2-1; D uncertain. The CDR3 runs 11 residues. The V end was cut by 0 bases, the J end by 8 bases, with 5 bases between. CDR1 GTSNPN and CDR2 SVGIG come from the germline V gene (reference sequence). In nucleotides, the CDR3 is TGTGCCTGGAGTGTGGTAGATGAGCAGTTCTTC. It translates to CAWSVVDEQFF. Looking up the rest from reference TRBV30 and TRBJ2-1 gives the full variable domain: SQTIHQWPATLVQPVGSPLSLECTVEGTSNPNLYWYRQAAGRGLQLLFYSVGIGQISSEVPQNLSASRPQDRQFILSSKKLLLSDSGFYLCAWSVVDEQFFGPGTRLTVL.

This clone showed up just a few times. The chain carries TRBV6-5 and TRBJ2-1, with 9 bases aligning to TRBD1. Per the germline V gene, CDR1 is MNHEY and CDR2 is SVGAGI. After removal of 1 base from V and 7 bases from J, the junction contained 8 bases not matched to a gene. The CDR3 consists of 16 residues. The CDR3 DNA is TGTGCCAGCAGTTACTACCGGGGGACAGGGCTAAATGAGCAGTTCTTC. Translated: CASSYYRGTGLNEQFF.